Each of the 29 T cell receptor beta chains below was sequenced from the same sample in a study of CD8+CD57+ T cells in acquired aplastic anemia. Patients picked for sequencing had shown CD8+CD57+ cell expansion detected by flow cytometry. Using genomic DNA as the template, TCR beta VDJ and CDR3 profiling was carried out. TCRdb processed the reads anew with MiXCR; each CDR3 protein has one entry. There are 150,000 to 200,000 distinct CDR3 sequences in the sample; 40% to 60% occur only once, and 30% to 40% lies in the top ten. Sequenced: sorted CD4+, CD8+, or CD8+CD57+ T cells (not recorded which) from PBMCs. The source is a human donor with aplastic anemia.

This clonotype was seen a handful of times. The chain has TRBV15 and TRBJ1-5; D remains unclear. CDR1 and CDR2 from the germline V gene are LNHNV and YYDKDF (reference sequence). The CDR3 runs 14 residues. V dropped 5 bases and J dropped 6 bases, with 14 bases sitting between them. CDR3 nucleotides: TGTGCCACCAGCGGAGGTGAGGGTGGTCAGCCCCAGCATTTT. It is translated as CATSGGEGGQPQHF.

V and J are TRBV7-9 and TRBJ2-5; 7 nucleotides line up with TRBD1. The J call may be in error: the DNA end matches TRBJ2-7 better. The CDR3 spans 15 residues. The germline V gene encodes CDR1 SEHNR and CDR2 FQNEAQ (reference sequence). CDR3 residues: CASSLARTGPPEQYF. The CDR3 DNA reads TGTGCCAGCAGCTTAGCTAGGACAGGCCCCCCCGAGCAGTACTTC.

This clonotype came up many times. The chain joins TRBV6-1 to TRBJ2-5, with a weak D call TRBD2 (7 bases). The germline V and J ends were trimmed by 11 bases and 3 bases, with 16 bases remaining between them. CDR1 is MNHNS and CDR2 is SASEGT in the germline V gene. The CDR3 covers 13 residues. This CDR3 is CAGRGRGKETQYF. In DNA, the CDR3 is TGTGCCGGCCGGGGGAGGGGGAAAGAGACCCAGTACTTC.

CDR3: CSVWDRGSGNTIYF. The CDR3 DNA follows: TGCAGCGTGTGGGACAGGGGCTCTGGAAACACCATATATTTT. V is TRBV29-1 and J is TRBJ1-3, with 10 bases identical to TRBD1. V shed 6 bases and J 0 bases; nucleotides not matched to a gene: 2. Germline values: CDR1 SQVTM, CDR2 ANQGSEA. The CDR3 length is 14 residues.

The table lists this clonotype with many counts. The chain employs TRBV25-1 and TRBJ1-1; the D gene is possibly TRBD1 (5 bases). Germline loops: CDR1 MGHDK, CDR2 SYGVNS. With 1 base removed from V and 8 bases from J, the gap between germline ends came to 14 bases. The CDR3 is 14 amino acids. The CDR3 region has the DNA TGTGCCAGCAGTGAATTAGGATTACAGGACGAAGCTTTCTTT. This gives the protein CASSELGLQDEAFF. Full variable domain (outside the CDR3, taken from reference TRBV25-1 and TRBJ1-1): EADIYQTPRYLVIGTGKKITLECSQTMGHDKMYWYQQDPGMELHLIHYSYGVNSTEKGDLSSESTVSRIRTEHFPLTLESARPSHTSQYLCASSELGLQDEAFFGQGTRLTVV.

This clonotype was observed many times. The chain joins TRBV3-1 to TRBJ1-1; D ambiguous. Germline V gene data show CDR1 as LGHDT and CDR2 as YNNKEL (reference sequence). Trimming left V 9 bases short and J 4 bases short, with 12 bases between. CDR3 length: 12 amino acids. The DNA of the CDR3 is TGTGCCAGTAGTCCTTCCGGCACTGAAGCTTTCTTT. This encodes CASSPSGTEAFF.

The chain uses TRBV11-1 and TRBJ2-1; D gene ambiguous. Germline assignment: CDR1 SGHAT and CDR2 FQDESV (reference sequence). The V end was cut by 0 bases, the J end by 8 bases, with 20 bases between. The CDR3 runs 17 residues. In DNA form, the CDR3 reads TGTGCCAGCAGCTTAGCCCTAGACACGGCGTCTGTCGATGAGCAGTTCTTC. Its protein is CASSLALDTASVDEQFF. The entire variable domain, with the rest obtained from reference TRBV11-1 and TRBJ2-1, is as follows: EAEVAQSPRYKITEKSQAVAFWCDPISGHATLYWYRQILGQGPELLVQFQDESVVDDSQLPKDRFSAERLKGVDSTLKIQPAELGDSAMYLCASSLALDTASVDEQFFGPGTRLTVL.

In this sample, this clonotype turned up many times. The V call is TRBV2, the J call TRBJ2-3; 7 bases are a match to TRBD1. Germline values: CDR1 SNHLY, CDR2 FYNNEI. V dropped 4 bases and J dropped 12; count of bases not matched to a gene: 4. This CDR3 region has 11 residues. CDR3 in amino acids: CASSGGQVQYF. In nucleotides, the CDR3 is TGTGCCAGCAGTGGCGGACAGGTTCAGTATTTT.

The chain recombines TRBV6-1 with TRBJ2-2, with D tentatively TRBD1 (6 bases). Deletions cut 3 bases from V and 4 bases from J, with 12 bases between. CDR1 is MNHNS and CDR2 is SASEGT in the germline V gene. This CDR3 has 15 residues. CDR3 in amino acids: CASSDRDKGTGELFF. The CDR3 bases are TGTGCCAGCAGTGACCGGGACAAAGGCACCGGGGAGCTGTTTTTT.

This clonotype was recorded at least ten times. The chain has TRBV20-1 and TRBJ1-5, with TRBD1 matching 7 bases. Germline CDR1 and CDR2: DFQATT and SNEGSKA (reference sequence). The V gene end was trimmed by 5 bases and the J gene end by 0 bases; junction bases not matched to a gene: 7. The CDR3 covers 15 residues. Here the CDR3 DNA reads TGCAGTGCTGGACCGGGACAGTATAGCAATCAGCCCCAGCATTTT. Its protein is CSAGPGQYSNQPQHF.

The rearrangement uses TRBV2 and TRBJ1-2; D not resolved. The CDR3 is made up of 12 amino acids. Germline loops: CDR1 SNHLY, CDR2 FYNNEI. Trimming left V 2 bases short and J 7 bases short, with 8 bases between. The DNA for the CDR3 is TGTGCCAGCAGTGAAAGTGCCTTTGGCTACACCTTC. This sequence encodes CASSESAFGYTF.

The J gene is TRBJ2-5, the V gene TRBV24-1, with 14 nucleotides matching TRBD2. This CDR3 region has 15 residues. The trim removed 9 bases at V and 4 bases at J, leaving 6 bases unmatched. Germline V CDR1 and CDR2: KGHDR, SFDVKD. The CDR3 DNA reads TGTGCCACCGGGGGGACTAGCGGGGGCCTAGAGACCCAGTACTTC. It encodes CATGGTSGGLETQYF.

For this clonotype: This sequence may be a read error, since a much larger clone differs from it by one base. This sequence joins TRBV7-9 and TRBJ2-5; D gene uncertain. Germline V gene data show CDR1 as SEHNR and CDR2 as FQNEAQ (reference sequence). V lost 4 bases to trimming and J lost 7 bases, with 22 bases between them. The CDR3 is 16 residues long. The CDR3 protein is CASSSAPTATWGTQYF. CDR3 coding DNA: TGTGCCAGCAGCTCTGCCCCCACTGCGACCTGGGGGACCCAGTACTTC.

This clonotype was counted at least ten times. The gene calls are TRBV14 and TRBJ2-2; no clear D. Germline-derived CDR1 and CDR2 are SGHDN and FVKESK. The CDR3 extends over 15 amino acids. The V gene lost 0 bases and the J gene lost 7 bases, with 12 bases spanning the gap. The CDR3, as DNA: TGTGCCAGCAGCCAAGAACTGCTCATCCGCGGGGAGCTGTTTTTT. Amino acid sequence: CASSQELLIRGELFF. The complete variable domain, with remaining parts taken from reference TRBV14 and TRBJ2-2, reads EAGVTQFPSHSVIEKGQTVTLRCDPISGHDNLYWYRRVMGKEIKFLLHFVKESKQDESGMPNNRFLAERTGGTYSTLKVQPAELEDSGVYFCASSQELLIRGELFFGEGSRLTVL.

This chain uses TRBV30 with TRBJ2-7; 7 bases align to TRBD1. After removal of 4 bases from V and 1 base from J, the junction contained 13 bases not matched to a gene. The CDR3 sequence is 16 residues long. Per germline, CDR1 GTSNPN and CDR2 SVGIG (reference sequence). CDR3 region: CAWNADRDSPSYEQYF. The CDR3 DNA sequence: TGTGCCTGGAACGCCGACCGGGACAGCCCATCCTACGAGCAGTACTTC.

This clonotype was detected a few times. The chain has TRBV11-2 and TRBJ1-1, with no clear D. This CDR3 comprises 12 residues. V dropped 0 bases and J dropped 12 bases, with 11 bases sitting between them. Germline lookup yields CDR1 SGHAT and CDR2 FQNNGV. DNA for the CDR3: TGTGCCAGCAGCTTAGAAGTCAGAAGGCCTTTCTTT. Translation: CASSLEVRRPFF.

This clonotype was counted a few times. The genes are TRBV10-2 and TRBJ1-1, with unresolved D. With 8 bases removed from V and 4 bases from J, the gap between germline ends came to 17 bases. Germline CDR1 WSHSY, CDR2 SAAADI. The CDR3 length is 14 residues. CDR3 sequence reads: CASGNGVGGTEAFF. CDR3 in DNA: TGCGCCAGCGGGAACGGGGTGGGTGGCACTGAAGCTTTCTTT.

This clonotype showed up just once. CDR3 DNA sequence: TGTGCCAGCAGCTTATCCGCAAACACCGGGGAGCTGTTTTTT. The encoded protein is CASSLSANTGELFF. The chain uses TRBV4-2 and TRBJ2-2, with unresolved D. V was pared by 5 bases and J by 2 bases, with 9 bases between. Germline V gene lookup returns CDR1 LGHNA and CDR2 YNFKEQ. The CDR3 has 14 amino acids.

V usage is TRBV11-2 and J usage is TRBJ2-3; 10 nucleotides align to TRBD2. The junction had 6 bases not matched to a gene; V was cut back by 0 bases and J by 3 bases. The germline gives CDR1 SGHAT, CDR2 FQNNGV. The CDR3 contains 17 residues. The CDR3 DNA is TGTGCCAGCAGCTTAGAGCTAGCGGGAGTCGGAACAGATACGCAGTATTTT. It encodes CASSLELAGVGTDTQYF. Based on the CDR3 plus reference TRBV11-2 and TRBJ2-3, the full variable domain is EAGVAQSPRYKIIEKRQSVAFWCNPISGHATLYWYQQILGQGPKLLIQFQNNGVVDDSQLPKDRFSAERLKGVDSTLKIQPAKLEDSAVYLCASSLELAGVGTDTQYFGPGTRLTVL.

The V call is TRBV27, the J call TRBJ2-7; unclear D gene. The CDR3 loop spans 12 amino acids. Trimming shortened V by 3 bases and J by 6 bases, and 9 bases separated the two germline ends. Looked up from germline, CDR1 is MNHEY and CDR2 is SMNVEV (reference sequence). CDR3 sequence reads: CASSFSGSEQYF. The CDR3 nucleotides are TGTGCCAGCAGTTTTTCTGGGTCCGAGCAGTACTTC.

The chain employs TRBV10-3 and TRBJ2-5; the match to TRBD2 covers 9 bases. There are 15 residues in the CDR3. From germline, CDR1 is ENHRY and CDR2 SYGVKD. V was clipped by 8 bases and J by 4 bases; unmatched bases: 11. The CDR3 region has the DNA TGTGCCATCGCGGTTGGGCTTAGCGGGGGAGAGACCCAGTACTTC. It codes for CAIAVGLSGGETQYF.

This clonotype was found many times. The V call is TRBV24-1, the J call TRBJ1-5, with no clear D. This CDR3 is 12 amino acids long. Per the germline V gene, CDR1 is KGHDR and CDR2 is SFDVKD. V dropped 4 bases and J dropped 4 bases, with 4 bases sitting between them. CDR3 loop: CATSDLNQPQHF. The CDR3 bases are TGTGCCACCAGTGACCTGAATCAGCCCCAGCATTTT.

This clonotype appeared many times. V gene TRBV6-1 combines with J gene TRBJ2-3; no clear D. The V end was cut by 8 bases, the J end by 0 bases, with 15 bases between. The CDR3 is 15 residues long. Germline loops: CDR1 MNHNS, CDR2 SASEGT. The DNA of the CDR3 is TGTGCCAGCTCTATCAGACGGCAAAGCACAGATACGCAGTATTTT. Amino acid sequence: CASSIRRQSTDTQYF.

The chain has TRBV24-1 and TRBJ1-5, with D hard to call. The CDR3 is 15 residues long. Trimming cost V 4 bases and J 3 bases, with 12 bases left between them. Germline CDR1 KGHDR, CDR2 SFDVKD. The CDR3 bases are TGTGCCACCAGTGACTTGCCCGACCCCAATCAGCCCCAGCATTTT. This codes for CATSDLPDPNQPQHF.

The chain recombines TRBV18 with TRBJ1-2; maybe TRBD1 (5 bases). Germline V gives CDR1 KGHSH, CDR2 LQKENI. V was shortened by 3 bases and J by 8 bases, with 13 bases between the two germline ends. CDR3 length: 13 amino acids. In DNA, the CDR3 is TGTGCCAGCTCACCTGACAGTCTATGGGGCTACACCTTC. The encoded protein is CASSPDSLWGYTF.

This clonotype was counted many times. The CDR3 region has the DNA TGTGCCAGCAGCGCCAGACTTGATTACGAGCAGTACTTC. This sequence encodes CASSARLDYEQYF. The chain uses TRBV7-9 and TRBJ2-7; D gene uncertain. This CDR3 comprises 13 residues. Trimming stripped 5 bases from V and 4 bases from J, with 12 bases between. Per the germline V gene, CDR1 is SEHNR and CDR2 is FQNEAQ (reference sequence).

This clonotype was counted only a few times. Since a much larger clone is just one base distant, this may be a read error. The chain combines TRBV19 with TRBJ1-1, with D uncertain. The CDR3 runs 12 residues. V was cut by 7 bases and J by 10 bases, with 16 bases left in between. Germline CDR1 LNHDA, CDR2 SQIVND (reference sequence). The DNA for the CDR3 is TGTGCCAGTACCGGCTTAGGTGGCGGAGCTTTCTTT. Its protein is CASTGLGGGAFF.

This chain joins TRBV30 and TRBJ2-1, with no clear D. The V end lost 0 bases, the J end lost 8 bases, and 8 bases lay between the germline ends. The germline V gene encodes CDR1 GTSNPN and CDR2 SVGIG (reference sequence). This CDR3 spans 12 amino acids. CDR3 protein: CAWSVLNHEQFF. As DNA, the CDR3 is TGTGCCTGGAGTGTATTAAACCATGAGCAGTTCTTC.

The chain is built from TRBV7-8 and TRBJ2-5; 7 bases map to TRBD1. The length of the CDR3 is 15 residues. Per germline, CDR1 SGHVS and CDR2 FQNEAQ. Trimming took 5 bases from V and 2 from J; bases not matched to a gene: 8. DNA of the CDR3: TGTGCCAGCAGCCCACCGGACAGGCTACAAGAGACCCAGTACTTC. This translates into CASSPPDRLQETQYF.